This is a list of T cell receptor beta chains from one sample in a study of T and B cells in COVID-19 patients. TCRdb used MiXCR to reprocess the multiplex PCR reads, holding one entry per CDR3 protein. Of 12,000 to 15,000 distinct CDR3 sequences listed, about 30% are singletons. The specimen sequenced was blood. All receptors come from a human donor who had recovered from COVID-19. The CDR3 runs from the conserved cysteine through the conserved F or W. Each record gives: CDR3 protein, CDR3 DNA, J gene, clone size, V gene, D gene. D genes are given only for firm matches. Size is omitted from some rows. Given values are once, few, many or a class for expanded clones.

cdr3_aa: CASTPEGGYTGELFF; cdr3_nt: TGTGCCAGTACCCCCGAAGGGGGGTACACCGGGGAGCTGTTTTTT; j_call: TRBJ2-2; clone_size: medium-sized; v_call: TRBV19; d_call: -
cdr3_aa: CASSPRGLNTEAFF; cdr3_nt: TGTGCCAGCAGCCCTAGGGGACTGAACACTGAAGCTTTCTTT; j_call: TRBJ1-1; clone_size: few; v_call: TRBV6-5; d_call: -
cdr3_aa: CASSLAGRAQYF; cdr3_nt: TGTGCCAGCAGCTTAGCGGGGAGGGCGCAGTATTTT; j_call: TRBJ2-3; clone_size: -; v_call: TRBV5-4; d_call: TRBD2
cdr3_aa: CASRKEGRSFSPLHF; cdr3_nt: TGTGCCAGCAGGAAAGAAGGCAGATCTTTTTCACCCCTCCACTTT; j_call: TRBJ1-6; clone_size: many; v_call: TRBV6-1; d_call: -
cdr3_aa: CASSLGGQLNTEAFF; cdr3_nt: TGTGCCAGCAGCTTGGGAGGGCAGTTGAACACTGAAGCTTTCTTT; j_call: TRBJ1-1; clone_size: -; v_call: TRBV5-4; d_call: -
cdr3_aa: CASSLDGGRTSSYNEQFF; cdr3_nt: TGTGCCAGCAGCTTAGATGGGGGCAGGACGAGCTCCTACAATGAGCAGTTCTTC; j_call: TRBJ2-1; clone_size: -; v_call: TRBV27; d_call: -
cdr3_aa: CASSQEDSPNEKLFF; cdr3_nt: TGTGCCAGCAGCCAAGAGGACAGCCCGAATGAAAAACTGTTTTTT; j_call: TRBJ1-4; clone_size: few; v_call: TRBV14; d_call: -
cdr3_aa: CASSPGPPYNEQFF; cdr3_nt: TGTGCCAGCTCACCGGGCCCCCCCTACAATGAGCAGTTCTTC; j_call: TRBJ2-1; clone_size: few; v_call: TRBV18; d_call: -
cdr3_aa: CAWSKGYQETQYF; cdr3_nt: TGTGCCTGGAGCAAGGGGTACCAAGAGACCCAGTACTTC; j_call: TRBJ2-5; clone_size: medium-sized; v_call: TRBV30; d_call: -
cdr3_aa: CASSVGIGELFF; cdr3_nt: TGTGCCAGCAGCGTCGGGATCGGGGAGCTGTTTTTT; j_call: TRBJ2-2; clone_size: many; v_call: TRBV7-9; d_call: -
cdr3_aa: CASSLLLSSGNRQFF; cdr3_nt: TGTGCCAGCAGCTTGTTGTTGTCGTCGGGAAATCGGCAGTTCTTC; j_call: TRBJ2-1; clone_size: many; v_call: TRBV5-4; d_call: -
cdr3_aa: CSVDDNEQFF; cdr3_nt: TGCAGCGTTGATGACAATGAGCAGTTCTTC; j_call: TRBJ2-1; clone_size: medium-sized; v_call: TRBV29-1; d_call: -
cdr3_aa: CASSRWTSGGGELFF; cdr3_nt: TGTGCCAGCAGTCGCTGGACTAGCGGGGGCGGGGAGCTGTTTTTT; j_call: TRBJ2-2; clone_size: medium-sized; v_call: TRBV6-5; d_call: TRBD2
cdr3_aa: CASRPGGTYSNQPQHF; cdr3_nt: TGTGCCAGCAGACCCGGTGGGACTTATAGCAATCAGCCCCAGCATTTT; j_call: TRBJ1-5; clone_size: few; v_call: TRBV6-5; d_call: -
cdr3_aa: CASSGRGISNNSPLHF; cdr3_nt: TGCGCCAGCAGCGGCAGGGGTATTAGTAATAATTCACCCCTCCACTTT; j_call: TRBJ1-6; clone_size: -; v_call: TRBV5-1; d_call: -
cdr3_aa: CASSLDRVRTDTQYF; cdr3_nt: TGTGCCAGCAGCTTGGACAGGGTGCGCACAGATACGCAGTATTTT; j_call: TRBJ2-3; clone_size: -; v_call: TRBV11-1; d_call: TRBD1
cdr3_aa: CASSLQTGSHNEQFF; cdr3_nt: TGTGCCAGCAGTCTACAGACAGGGTCTCACAATGAGCAGTTCTTC; j_call: TRBJ2-1; clone_size: many; v_call: TRBV5-4; d_call: TRBD1
cdr3_aa: CATRQGQGPGELFF; cdr3_nt: TGTGCCACCAGGCAGGGACAGGGGCCCGGGGAGCTGTTTTTT; j_call: TRBJ2-2; clone_size: -; v_call: TRBV24-1; d_call: TRBD1
cdr3_aa: CASSYGTSVPYEQYF; cdr3_nt: TGTGCCAGCAGTTACGGGACTAGCGTACCGTACGAGCAGTACTTC; j_call: TRBJ2-7; clone_size: -; v_call: TRBV7-9; d_call: TRBD2
cdr3_aa: CASSMTGHYEQYF; cdr3_nt: TGTGCCAGTAGTATGACAGGGCATTACGAGCAGTACTTC; j_call: TRBJ2-7; clone_size: medium-sized; v_call: TRBV19; d_call: TRBD1
cdr3_aa: CATSGRVGYYEQYF; cdr3_nt: TGTGCCACCAGTGGCAGGGTAGGATACTACGAGCAGTACTTC; j_call: TRBJ2-7; clone_size: -; v_call: TRBV24-1; d_call: -
cdr3_aa: CATTAGDPNTGELFF; cdr3_nt: TGTGCCACCACCGCAGGGGACCCGAACACCGGGGAGCTGTTTTTT; j_call: TRBJ2-2; clone_size: few; v_call: TRBV24-1; d_call: -
cdr3_aa: CASSYSEGIHGYTF; cdr3_nt: TGTGCCAGCAGTTACTCCGAGGGGATCCATGGCTACACCTTC; j_call: TRBJ1-2; clone_size: -; v_call: TRBV6-6; d_call: -
cdr3_aa: CATVPRGFDTGELFF; cdr3_nt: TGTGCCACCGTCCCGCGGGGATTCGACACCGGGGAGCTGTTTTTT; j_call: TRBJ2-2; clone_size: -; v_call: TRBV15; d_call: -
cdr3_aa: CASRGTGELGQPQHF; cdr3_nt: TGTGCCAGCAGGGGGACAGGGGAACTCGGTCAGCCCCAGCATTTT; j_call: TRBJ1-5; clone_size: -; v_call: TRBV6-5; d_call: TRBD1
cdr3_aa: CSASRGRESTDTQYF; cdr3_nt: TGCAGTGCTAGCAGGGGGCGGGAGAGCACAGATACGCAGTATTTT; j_call: TRBJ2-3; clone_size: -; v_call: TRBV20-1; d_call: -
cdr3_aa: CASSIATTRVGTEAFF; cdr3_nt: TGTGCCAGTAGTATAGCGACCACCCGGGTGGGCACTGAAGCTTTCTTT; j_call: TRBJ1-1; clone_size: many; v_call: TRBV19; d_call: -
cdr3_aa: CASSPGGAMNTEAFF; cdr3_nt: TGTGCCAGCTCACCTGGGGGGGCCATGAACACTGAAGCTTTCTTT; j_call: TRBJ1-1; clone_size: -; v_call: TRBV18; d_call: -
cdr3_aa: CASSLVRDSPYEQYF; cdr3_nt: TGCGCCAGCAGCCTAGTCCGGGACAGTCCCTACGAGCAGTACTTC; j_call: TRBJ2-7; clone_size: -; v_call: TRBV6-5; d_call: TRBD1
cdr3_aa: CSARGQLNTEAFF; cdr3_nt: TGCAGTGCTAGGGGACAGCTGAACACTGAAGCTTTCTTT; j_call: TRBJ1-1; clone_size: -; v_call: TRBV20-1; d_call: TRBD1
cdr3_aa: CASSQTGQGPYEQYF; cdr3_nt: TGTGCCAGCAGTCAAACCGGACAGGGACCGTACGAGCAGTACTTC; j_call: TRBJ2-7; clone_size: many; v_call: TRBV6-5; d_call: TRBD1
cdr3_aa: CASSWGGGSTNEKLFF; cdr3_nt: TGTGCCAGCAGTTGGGGAGGAGGATCTACTAATGAAAAACTGTTTTTT; j_call: TRBJ1-4; clone_size: -; v_call: TRBV12-3/TRBV12-4; d_call: -
cdr3_aa: CASSLGGGRRYTF; cdr3_nt: TGTGCCAGCAGCTTGGGGGGGGGGAGGCGCTACACCTTC; j_call: TRBJ1-2; clone_size: -; v_call: TRBV5-4; d_call: -
cdr3_aa: CATSLDMGEKLFF; cdr3_nt: TGTGCCACCAGCCTGGATATGGGGGAAAAACTGTTTTTT; j_call: TRBJ1-4; clone_size: medium-sized; v_call: TRBV15; d_call: -
cdr3_aa: CASSREGQTYEQYF; cdr3_nt: TGCGCCAGCAGCCGGGAAGGACAGACCTACGAGCAGTACTTC; j_call: TRBJ2-7; clone_size: -; v_call: TRBV5-6; d_call: -
cdr3_aa: CASSPGGWNSPLHF; cdr3_nt: TGTGCCAGCAGTCCCGGCGGGTGGAATTCACCCCTCCACTTT; j_call: TRBJ1-6; clone_size: -; v_call: TRBV6-5; d_call: -
cdr3_aa: CASSYGVAQPQHF; cdr3_nt: TGTGCCAGCAGTTACGGTGTTGCTCAGCCCCAGCATTTT; j_call: TRBJ1-5; clone_size: medium-sized; v_call: TRBV6-5; d_call: -
cdr3_aa: CSVARWEGAGETQYF; cdr3_nt: TGCAGCGTTGCAAGATGGGAGGGGGCGGGCGAGACCCAGTACTTC; j_call: TRBJ2-5; clone_size: medium-sized; v_call: TRBV29-1; d_call: -
cdr3_aa: CASYGREFRNIQYF; cdr3_nt: TGTGCCAGTTACGGCCGGGAGTTTAGAAACATTCAGTACTTC; j_call: TRBJ2-4; clone_size: -; v_call: TRBV6-1; d_call: -
cdr3_aa: CASSGGTSGGGQETQYF; cdr3_nt: TGTGCCAGCAGTGGCGGGACTAGCGGGGGGGGCCAAGAGACCCAGTACTTC; j_call: TRBJ2-5; clone_size: once; v_call: TRBV6-5; d_call: TRBD2
cdr3_aa: CASSYSAGTRGSF; cdr3_nt: TGTGCCAGCAGTTACTCGGCGGGGACTAGAGGAAGTTTC; j_call: TRBJ2-1; clone_size: many; v_call: TRBV6-5; d_call: TRBD2
cdr3_aa: CSARAGGNEKLFF; cdr3_nt: TGCAGTGCTAGGGCTGGGGGAAATGAAAAACTGTTTTTT; j_call: TRBJ1-4; clone_size: -; v_call: TRBV20-1; d_call: -
cdr3_aa: CTSSGRTGDGTQFF; cdr3_nt: TGTACCAGTAGTGGCAGGACGGGGGACGGGACCCAGTTCTTC; j_call: TRBJ2-1; clone_size: once; v_call: TRBV19; d_call: -